This T cell receptor beta chain was sequenced in a study of CXCR3-negative and CXCR3-positive naive CD8 T cells. The CDR3 contains 14 residues. Germline CDR1 is LNHNV and CDR2 is YYDKDF (reference sequence). Whole-study results and caveats: Memory CD8+ cells showed much lower diversity, while both naive subsets displayed comparably high diversity. Naive cells that were CXCR3-positive had more hydrophobic TRB CDR3s (compared with CXCR3-negative naive cells).

A remark on this clonotype: No antigen is known for it.

Triplicate sorting captured 300,000 cells each from every CD8+ T cell subset. Preparation of TRB cDNA libraries relied on 5' RACE carrying UMI labels. No DNA is given; TCRdb re-called the 5' RACE reads and lists each CDR3 protein once. The sample table includes 84,000 or so distinct CDR3 sequences. Sequenced sample: naive CXCR3+ CD8+ T cells from blood. Subset: CD45RO-CCR7+CD27+CD95- naive CD8+ T cells expressing CXCR3 (TNR3+). The receptor comes from a human donor in good health. Some clones in this sample may be carry-over from other donors' samples. The rearrangement links TRBV15 to TRBJ2-6. The CDR3 region is CATSLGSGANVLTF.